Below, one T cell receptor beta chain is given with its context. Germline CDR1 ENHRY, CDR2 SYGVKD. The CDR3 is made up of 13 amino acids. V was shortened by 3 bases and J by 0 bases, with 4 bases between the two germline ends. Blood was sampled at baseline, cycle 4 day 1, and cycle 7 day 1. Produced via immunoSEQ multiplex PCR; TCRdb's table is partial and in-frame only. The table shows fewer than 40,000 clones, with about 80% occurring only once. This sample stems from a study of OX40 agonist ivuxolimab in advanced cancers. Overall study: Patients took ivuxolimab, an agonistic anti-OX40 (CD134) antibody. The study reported partial responses in three patients: one hepatocellular carcinoma, two cutaneous melanoma.

The genes are TRBV10-3 and TRBJ2-3; D uncertain. Specimen: CD4+ or CD8+ T cells sorted from blood, collected in a trial of the OX40 agonist ivuxolimab. The receptor was isolated from an adult with an advanced solid tumor such as melanoma, head and neck, liver or kidney cancer. The CDR3 DNA reads TGTGCCATCAGTGAATCTAGCACAGATACGCAGTATTTT. It codes for CAISESSTDTQYF.